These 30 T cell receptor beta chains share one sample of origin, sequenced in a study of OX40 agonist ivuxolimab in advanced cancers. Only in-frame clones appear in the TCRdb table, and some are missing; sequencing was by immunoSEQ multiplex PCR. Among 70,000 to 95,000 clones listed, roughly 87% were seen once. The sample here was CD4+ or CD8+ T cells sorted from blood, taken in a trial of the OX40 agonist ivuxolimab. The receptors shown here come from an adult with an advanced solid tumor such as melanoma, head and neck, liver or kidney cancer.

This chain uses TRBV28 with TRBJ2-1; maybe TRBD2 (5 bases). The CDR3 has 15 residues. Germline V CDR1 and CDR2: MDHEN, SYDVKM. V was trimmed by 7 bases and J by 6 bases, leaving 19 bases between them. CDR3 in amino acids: CASKFEGRTGNEQFF. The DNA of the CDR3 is TGTGCCAGCAAATTCGAGGGTAGGACGGGCAATGAGCAGTTCTTC.

Written as DNA, the CDR3 is TGTGCCTGGAGTGTACGGCTCGGGGAAAAACTGTTTTTT. Amino acid sequence: CAWSVRLGEKLFF. The chain combines TRBV30 with TRBJ1-4; D gene unclear. The CDR3 extends over 13 amino acids. The germline V and J ends were trimmed by 0 bases and 8 bases, with 10 bases remaining between them. Germline V gene data show CDR1 as GTSNPN and CDR2 as SVGIG (reference sequence).

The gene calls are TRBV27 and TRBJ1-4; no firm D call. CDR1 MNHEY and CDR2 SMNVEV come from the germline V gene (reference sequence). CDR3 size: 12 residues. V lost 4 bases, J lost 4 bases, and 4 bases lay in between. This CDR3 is CASSSLNEKLFF. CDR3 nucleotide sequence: TGTGCCAGCAGTTCCCTTAATGAAAAACTGTTTTTT.

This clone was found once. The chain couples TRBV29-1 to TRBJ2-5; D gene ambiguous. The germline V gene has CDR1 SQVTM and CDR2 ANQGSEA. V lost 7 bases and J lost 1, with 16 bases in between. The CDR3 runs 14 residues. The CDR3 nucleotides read TGCAGCGCCTTTTCAATGGCGGCCCAAGAGACCCAGTACTTC. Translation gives CSAFSMAAQETQYF. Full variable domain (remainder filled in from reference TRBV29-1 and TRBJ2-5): SAVISQKPSRDICQRGTSLTIQCQVDSQVTMMFWYRQQPGQSLTLIATANQGSEATYESGFVIDKFPISRPNLTFSTLTVSNMSPEDSSIYLCSAFSMAAQETQYFGPGTRLLVL.

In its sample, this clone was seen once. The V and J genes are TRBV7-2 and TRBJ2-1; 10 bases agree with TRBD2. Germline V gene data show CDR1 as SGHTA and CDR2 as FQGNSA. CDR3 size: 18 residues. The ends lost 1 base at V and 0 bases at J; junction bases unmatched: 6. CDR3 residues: CASSLVGTSVSSYNEQFF. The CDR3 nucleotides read TGTGCCAGCAGCTTAGTGGGGACTAGCGTGAGCTCCTACAATGAGCAGTTCTTC.

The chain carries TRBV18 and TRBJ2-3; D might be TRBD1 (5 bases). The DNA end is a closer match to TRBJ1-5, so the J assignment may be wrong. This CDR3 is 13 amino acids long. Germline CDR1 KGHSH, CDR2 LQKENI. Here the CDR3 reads CASSAHWGEDQHF. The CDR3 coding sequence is TGTGCCAGCTCAGCTCATTGGGGGGAGGACCAGCATTTT.

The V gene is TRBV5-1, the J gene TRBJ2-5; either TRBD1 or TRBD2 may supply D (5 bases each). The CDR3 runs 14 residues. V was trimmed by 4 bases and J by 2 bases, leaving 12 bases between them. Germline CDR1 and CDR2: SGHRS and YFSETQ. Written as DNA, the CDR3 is TGCGCCAGCAGCCCGGGGACGGTACAAGAGACCCAGTACTTC. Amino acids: CASSPGTVQETQYF.

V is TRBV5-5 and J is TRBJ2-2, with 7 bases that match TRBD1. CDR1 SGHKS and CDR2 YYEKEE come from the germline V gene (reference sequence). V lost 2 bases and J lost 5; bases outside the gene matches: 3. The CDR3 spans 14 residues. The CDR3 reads CASSFLTGTGELFF. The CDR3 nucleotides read TGTGCCAGCAGCTTTTTGACAGGGACCGGGGAGCTGTTTTTT.

The DNA for the CDR3 is TGCGCCAGCAGCCTCCGGGACTCTGACAATGAGCAGTTCTTC. Protein: CASSLRDSDNEQFF. The gene calls are TRBV5-1 and TRBJ2-1, with a possible D match to TRBD2 (6 bases). V dropped 4 bases and J dropped 5 bases, with 13 bases sitting between them. CDR1 SGHRS and CDR2 YFSETQ come from the germline V gene. CDR3 length: 14 amino acids.

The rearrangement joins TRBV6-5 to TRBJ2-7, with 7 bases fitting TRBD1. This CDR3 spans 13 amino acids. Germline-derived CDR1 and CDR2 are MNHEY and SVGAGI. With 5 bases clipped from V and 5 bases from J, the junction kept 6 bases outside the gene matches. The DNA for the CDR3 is TGTGCCAGCAGTCCCCCGGGACAGCACGAGCAGTACTTC. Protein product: CASSPPGQHEQYF.

The chain's CDR3 is CASRPLRGSEGEQYF. The CDR3 DNA reads TGTGCCAGCAGACCCCTCAGGGGGTCTGAGGGCGAGCAGTACTTC. The V and J genes are TRBV28 and TRBJ2-7; 7 bases line up with TRBD1. CDR1 is MDHEN and CDR2 is SYDVKM in the germline V gene. The CDR3 sequence is 15 residues long. V was pared by 6 bases and J by 6 bases, with 14 bases of the junction left unmatched.

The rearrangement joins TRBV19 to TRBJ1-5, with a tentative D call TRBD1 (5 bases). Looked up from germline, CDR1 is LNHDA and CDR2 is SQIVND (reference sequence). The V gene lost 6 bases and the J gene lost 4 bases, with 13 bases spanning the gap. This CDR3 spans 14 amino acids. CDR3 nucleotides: TGTGCCAGTAGCCACATCGGGGGGAATCAGCCCCAGCATTTT. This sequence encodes CASSHIGGNQPQHF.

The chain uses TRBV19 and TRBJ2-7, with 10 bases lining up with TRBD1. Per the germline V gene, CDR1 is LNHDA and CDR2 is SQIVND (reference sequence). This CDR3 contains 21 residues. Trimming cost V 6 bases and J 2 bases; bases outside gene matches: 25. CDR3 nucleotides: TGTGCCAGTAGCCTGCGATTTGAGGGACAGGGGTTTAGCGGAGCCACCTACGAGCAGTACTTC. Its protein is CASSLRFEGQGFSGATYEQYF.

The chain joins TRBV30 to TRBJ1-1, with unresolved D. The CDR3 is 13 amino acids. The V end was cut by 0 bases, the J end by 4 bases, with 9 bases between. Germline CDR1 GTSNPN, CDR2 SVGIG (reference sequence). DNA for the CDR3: TGTGCCTGGAGTGTAATCGAAGGCACTGAAGCTTTCTTT. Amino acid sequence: CAWSVIEGTEAFF.

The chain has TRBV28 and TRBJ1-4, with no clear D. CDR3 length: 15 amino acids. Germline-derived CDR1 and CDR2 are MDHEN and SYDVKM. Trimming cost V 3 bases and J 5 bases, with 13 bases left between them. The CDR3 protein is CASSLTPTGNEKLFF. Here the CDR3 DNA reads TGTGCCAGCAGTTTGACTCCGACGGGAAATGAAAAACTGTTTTTT.

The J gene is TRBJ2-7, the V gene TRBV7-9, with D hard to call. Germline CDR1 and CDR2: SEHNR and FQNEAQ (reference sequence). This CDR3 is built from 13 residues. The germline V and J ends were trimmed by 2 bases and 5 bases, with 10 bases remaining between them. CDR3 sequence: CASSLKADHEQYF. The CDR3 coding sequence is TGTGCCAGCAGCTTAAAGGCTGACCACGAGCAGTACTTC.

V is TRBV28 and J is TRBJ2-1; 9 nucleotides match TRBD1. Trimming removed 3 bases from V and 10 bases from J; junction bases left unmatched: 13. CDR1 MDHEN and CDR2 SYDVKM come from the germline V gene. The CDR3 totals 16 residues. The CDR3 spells CASSFHFRDRVNEQFF. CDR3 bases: TGTGCCAGCAGTTTCCATTTCCGGGACAGGGTAAACGAGCAGTTCTTC. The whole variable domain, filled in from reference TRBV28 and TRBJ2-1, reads DVKVTQSSRYLVKRTGEKVFLECVQDMDHENMFWYRQDPGLGLRLIYFSYDVKMKEKGDIPEGYSVSREKKERFSLILESASTNQTSMYLCASSFHFRDRVNEQFFGPGTRLTVL.

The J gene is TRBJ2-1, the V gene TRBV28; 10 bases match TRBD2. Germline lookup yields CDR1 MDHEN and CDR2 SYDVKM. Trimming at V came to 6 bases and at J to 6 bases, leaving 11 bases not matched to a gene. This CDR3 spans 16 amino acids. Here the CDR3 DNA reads TGTGCCAGCAGCCTACATGCTAGCGGGGGTCTCAATGAGCAGTTCTTC. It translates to CASSLHASGGLNEQFF.

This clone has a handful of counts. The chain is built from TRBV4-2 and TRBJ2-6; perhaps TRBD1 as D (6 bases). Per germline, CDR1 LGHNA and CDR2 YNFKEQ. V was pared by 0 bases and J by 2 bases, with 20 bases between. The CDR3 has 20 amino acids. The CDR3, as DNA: TGTGCCAGCAGCCAAGACACACTCCAGGGGATTGCTACTGGGGCCAACGTCCTGACTTTC. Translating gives CASSQDTLQGIATGANVLTF.

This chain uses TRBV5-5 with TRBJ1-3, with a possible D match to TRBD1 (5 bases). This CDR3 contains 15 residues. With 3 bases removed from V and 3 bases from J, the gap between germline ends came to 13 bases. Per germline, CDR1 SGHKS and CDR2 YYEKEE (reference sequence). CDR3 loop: CASSSSGTDGNTIYF. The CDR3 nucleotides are TGTGCCAGCAGCTCATCCGGGACTGATGGAAACACCATATATTTT. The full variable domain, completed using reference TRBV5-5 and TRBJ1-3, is DAGVTQSPTHLIKTRGQQVTLRCSPISGHKSVSWYQQVLGQGPQFIFQYYEKEERGRGNFPDRFSARQFPNYSSELNVNALLLGDSALYLCASSSSGTDGNTIYFGEGSWLTVV.

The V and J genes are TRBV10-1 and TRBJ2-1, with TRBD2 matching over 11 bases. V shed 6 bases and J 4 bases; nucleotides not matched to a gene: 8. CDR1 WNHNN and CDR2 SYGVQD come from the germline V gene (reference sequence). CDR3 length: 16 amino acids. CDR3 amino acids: CASSSGLAGDYNEQFF. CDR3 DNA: TGCGCCAGCAGCTCCGGACTAGCGGGCGATTACAATGAGCAGTTCTTC.

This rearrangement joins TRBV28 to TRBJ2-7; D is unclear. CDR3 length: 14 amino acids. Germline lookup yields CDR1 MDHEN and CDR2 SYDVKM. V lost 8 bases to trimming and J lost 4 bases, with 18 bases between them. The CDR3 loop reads CASRETSKRYEQYF. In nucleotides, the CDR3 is TGTGCCAGCCGCGAGACCTCTAAGAGATACGAGCAGTACTTC. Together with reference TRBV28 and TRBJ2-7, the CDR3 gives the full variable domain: DVKVTQSSRYLVKRTGEKVFLECVQDMDHENMFWYRQDPGLGLRLIYFSYDVKMKEKGDIPEGYSVSREKKERFSLILESASTNQTSMYLCASRETSKRYEQYFGPGTRLTVT.

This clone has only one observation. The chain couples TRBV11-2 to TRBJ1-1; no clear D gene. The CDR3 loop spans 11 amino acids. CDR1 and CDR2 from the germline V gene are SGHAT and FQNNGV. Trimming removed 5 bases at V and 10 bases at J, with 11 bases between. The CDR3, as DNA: TGTGCCAGCAGCCAGGACCGGGGAGCTTTCTTT. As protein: CASSQDRGAFF.

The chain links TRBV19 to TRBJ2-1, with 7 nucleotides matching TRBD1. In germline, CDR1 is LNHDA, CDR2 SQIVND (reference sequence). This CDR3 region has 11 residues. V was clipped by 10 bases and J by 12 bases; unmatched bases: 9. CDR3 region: CATSQGQLQFF. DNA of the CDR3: TGTGCCACCTCTCAGGGACAGCTGCAGTTCTTC. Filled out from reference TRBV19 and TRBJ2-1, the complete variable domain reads DGGITQSPKYLFRKEGQNVTLSCEQNLNHDAMYWYRQDPGQGLRLIYYSQIVNDFQKGDIAEGYSVSREKKESFPLTVTSAQKNPTAFYLCATSQGQLQFFGPGTRLTVL.

CDR3 coding DNA: TGTGCCTCAACCGAACAGAATACCGTCTACGAGCAGTACTTC. It encodes CASTEQNTVYEQYF. The J gene is TRBJ2-7, the V gene TRBV30; D is unclear. Trimming cost V 7 bases and J 3 bases, with 19 bases left between them. This CDR3 contains 14 residues. CDR1 GTSNPN and CDR2 SVGIG come from the germline V gene (reference sequence).

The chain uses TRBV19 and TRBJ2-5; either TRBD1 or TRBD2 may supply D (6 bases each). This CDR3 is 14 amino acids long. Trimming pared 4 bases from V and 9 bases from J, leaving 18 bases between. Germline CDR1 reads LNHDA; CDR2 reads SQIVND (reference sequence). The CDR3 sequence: CASSSPSGAAAQYF. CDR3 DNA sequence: TGTGCCAGTAGTAGCCCCTCGGGGGCAGCGGCCCAGTACTTC.

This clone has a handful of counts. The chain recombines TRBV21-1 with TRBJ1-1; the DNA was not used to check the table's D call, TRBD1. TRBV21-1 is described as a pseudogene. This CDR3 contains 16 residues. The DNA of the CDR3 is TGTGCCAGCAGCAAATCCGGGACAGAGTCAAACACTGAAGCTTTCTTT. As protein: CASSKSGTESNTEAFF.

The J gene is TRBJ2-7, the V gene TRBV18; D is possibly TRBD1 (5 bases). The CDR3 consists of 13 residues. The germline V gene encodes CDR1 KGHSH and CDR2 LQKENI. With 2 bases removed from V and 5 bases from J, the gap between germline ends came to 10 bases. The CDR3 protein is CASSPSRQNEQYF. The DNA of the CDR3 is TGTGCCAGCTCACCATCTCGACAGAACGAGCAGTACTTC.

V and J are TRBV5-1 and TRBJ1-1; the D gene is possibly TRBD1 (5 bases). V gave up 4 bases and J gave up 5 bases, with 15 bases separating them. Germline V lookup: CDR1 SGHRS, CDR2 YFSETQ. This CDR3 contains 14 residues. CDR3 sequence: CASSPTPGGTEAFF. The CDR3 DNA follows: TGCGCCAGCAGCCCGACGCCGGGGGGGACTGAAGCTTTCTTT.

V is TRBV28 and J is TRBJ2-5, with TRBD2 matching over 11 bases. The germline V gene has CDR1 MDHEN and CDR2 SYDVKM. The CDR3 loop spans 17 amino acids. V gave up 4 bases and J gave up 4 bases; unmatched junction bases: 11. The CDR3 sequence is CASSYPGASGGSETQYF. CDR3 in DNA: TGTGCCAGCAGTTATCCAGGGGCTAGCGGGGGGTCAGAGACCCAGTACTTC.